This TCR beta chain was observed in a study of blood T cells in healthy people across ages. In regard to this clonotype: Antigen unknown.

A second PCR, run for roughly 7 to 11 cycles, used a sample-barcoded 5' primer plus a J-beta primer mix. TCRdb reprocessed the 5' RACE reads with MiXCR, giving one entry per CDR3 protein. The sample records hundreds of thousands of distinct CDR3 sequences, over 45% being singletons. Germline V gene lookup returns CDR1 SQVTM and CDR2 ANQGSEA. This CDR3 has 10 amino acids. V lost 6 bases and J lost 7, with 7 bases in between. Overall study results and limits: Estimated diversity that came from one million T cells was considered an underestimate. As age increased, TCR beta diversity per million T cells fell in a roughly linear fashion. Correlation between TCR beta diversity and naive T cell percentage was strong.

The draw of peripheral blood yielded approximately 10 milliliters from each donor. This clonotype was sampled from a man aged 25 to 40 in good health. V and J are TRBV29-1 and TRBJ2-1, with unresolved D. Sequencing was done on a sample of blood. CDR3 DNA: TGCAGCGTGGACCAAAATGAGCAGTTCTTC. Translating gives CSVDQNEQFF.